A selection of T cell receptor beta chains follows, all from one sample in a study of OX40 agonist ivuxolimab in advanced cancers. Some clones are missing from TCRdb's copy, which holds only in-frame ones; the method was immunoSEQ multiplex PCR. The sample yields around 100,000 clones, around 96% seen once. This sample comprised CD4+ or CD8+ T cells sorted from blood, obtained in a trial of the OX40 agonist ivuxolimab. The source is an adult with an advanced solid tumor such as melanoma, head and neck, liver or kidney cancer. Each CDR3 is given with its conserved first and last residue.

len	j_gene	v_gene	CDR3aa
13	TRBJ2-5	TRBV5-5	CASSGYGAETQYF
13	TRBJ1-6	TRBV25-1	CASSAMGDSPLHF
13	TRBJ2-1	TRBV6-5	CASRTAPWDEQFF
15	TRBJ2-1	TRBV27	CASSLSASSYNEQFF
14	TRBJ2-1	TRBV9	CASSVAGGFNEQFF
13	TRBJ2-7	TRBV25-1	CASSGTGYYEQYF
14	TRBJ2-7	TRBV25-1	CASSTAGAHYEQYF
10	TRBJ2-1	TRBV7-9	CASSGGEQFF
15	TRBJ2-3	TRBV14	CASSPTSLLTDTQYF
16	TRBJ1-2	TRBV30	CAWSSPRDLWSYGYTF
14	TRBJ2-7	TRBV7-2	CASSIIGTSGEQYF
15	TRBJ1-6	TRBV19	CASSPLGQLSSPLHF
16	TRBJ2-1	TRBV6-5	CASSSTLAGGDNEQFF
15	TRBJ2-1	TRBV19	CASTPSIGLYNEQFF
15	TRBJ1-5	TRBV6-6	CASSTRPTGNQPQHF
13	TRBJ2-7	TRBV29-1	CSVTRQGLNEQYF
14	TRBJ2-7	TRBV27	CASSYRDRGYEQYF
17	TRBJ2-1	TRBV19	CASSIDQLAGGLNEQFF
14	TRBJ2-7	TRBV5-4	CASSSGMGSSEQYF
15	TRBJ2-7	TRBV6-5	CASSPGTPSSYEQYF
16	TRBJ2-1	TRBV4-1	CASSQRTSGIYNEQFF
13	TRBJ1-1	TRBV27	CASSFIRNTEAFF
13	TRBJ1-1	TRBV5-4	CASSLGLGNEAFF
13	TRBJ1-2	TRBV5-6	CASSLWGGYGYTF
15	TRBJ2-7	TRBV5-6	CASSQIGGADYEQYF
15	TRBJ2-7	TRBV27	CASSYQGGAPYEQYF
16	TRBJ2-5	TRBV4-1	CASSQDGGAVQETQYF
12	TRBJ2-3	TRBV19	CASSKSTDTQYF
15	TRBJ2-1	TRBV19	CASSMQDRSYNEQFF
15	TRBJ2-1	TRBV9	CASSVYTSGRHEQFF
15	TRBJ2-7	TRBV6-6	CASSYGTPSSYEQYF
15	TRBJ2-3	TRBV4-3	CASSLLDSPPDTQYF
11	TRBJ2-7	TRBV29-1	CSVGTGYEQYF
12	TRBJ2-3	TRBV19	CASRTATDTQYF
14	TRBJ2-7	TRBV5-6	CASSLGESTYEQYF
16	TRBJ2-3	TRBV27	CASSFLVGPQADTQYF
15	TRBJ2-3	TRBV5-1	CASSWTDSSTDTQYF
14	TRBJ1-2	TRBV28	CASSLYAVSYGYTF
15	TRBJ2-1	TRBV4-1	CASSLSGGGLYEQFF
14	TRBJ1-1	TRBV4-3	CASSQGSRGTEAFF
13	TRBJ2-4	TRBV2	CASRGTGGDIQYF
16	TRBJ2-3	TRBV7-8	CASSPVLAGSLDTQYF
14	TRBJ2-7	TRBV19	CASSLTGDRYEQYF
13	TRBJ1-1	TRBV19	CASEPGGNTEAFF
13	TRBJ2-7	TRBV4-1	CASSERAPYEQYF
10	TRBJ1-2	TRBV6-6	CASRQYGYTF
14	TRBJ1-3	TRBV25-1	CASSENRAGNTIYF
13	TRBJ2-7	TRBV7-3	CASSLGYTYEQYF
15	TRBJ2-3	TRBV11-2	CASSLRDRAKDTQYF
13	TRBJ2-7	TRBV27	CASSLDFSYEQYF
14	TRBJ2-7	TRBV6-6	CASSPQGGTHEQYF
12	TRBJ1-3	TRBV7-9	CASSLEGNTIYF
12	TRBJ2-3	TRBV6-1	CASTITGDTQYF
14	TRBJ1-1	TRBV19	CASRKTGFLTEAFF